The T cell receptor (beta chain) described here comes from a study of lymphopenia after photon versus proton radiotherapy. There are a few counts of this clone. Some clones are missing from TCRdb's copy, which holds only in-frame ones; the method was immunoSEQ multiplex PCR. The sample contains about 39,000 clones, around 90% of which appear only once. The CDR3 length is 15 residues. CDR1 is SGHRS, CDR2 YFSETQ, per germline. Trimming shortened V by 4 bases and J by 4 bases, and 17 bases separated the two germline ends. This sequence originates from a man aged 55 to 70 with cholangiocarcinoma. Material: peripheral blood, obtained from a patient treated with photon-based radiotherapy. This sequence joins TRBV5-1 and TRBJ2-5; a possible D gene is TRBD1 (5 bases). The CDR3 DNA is TGCGCCAGCAGCCCGTACTATACAGGACGAGAGACCCAGTACTTC. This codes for CASSPYYTGRETQYF. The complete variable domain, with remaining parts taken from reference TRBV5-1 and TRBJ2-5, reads KAGVTQTPRYLIKTRGQQVTLSCSPISGHRSVSWYQQTPGQGLQFLFEYFSETQRNKGNFPGRFSGRQFSNSRSEMNVSTLELGDSALYLCASSPYYTGRETQYFGPGTRLLVL.